Below, 14 T cell receptor beta chains from the same sample are listed, as sequenced in a study of T cell responses to AZD1222 COVID-19 vaccine. Data came from immunoSEQ multiplex PCR; TCRdb stores just in-frame clones and leaves some out. This table has approximately 14,000 clones, roughly four fifths appearing once. The material sequenced was peripheral blood, taken 28 days after the second AZD1222 dose. All receptors derive from an adult who received the AZD1222 COVID-19 vaccine.

This clone is deemed medium-sized (0.01 to 0.1%). The chain carries TRBV14 and TRBJ2-7; D gene uncertain. CDR1 SGHDN and CDR2 FVKESK come from the germline V gene. CDR3 length: 11 amino acids. Trimming removed 4 bases from V and 0 bases from J, with 1 base in between. As DNA, the CDR3 is TGTGCCAGCAGCCCCTCCTACGAGCAGTACTTC. Its translation is CASSPSYEQYF.

The chain's CDR3 is CASSPLMDIFNEAFF. CDR3 in DNA: TGTGCCAGCTCACCACTTATGGACATATTCAATGAAGCTTTCTTT. The gene calls are TRBV18 and TRBJ1-1, with D tentatively TRBD1 (5 bases). The V gene's germline CDR1 is KGHSH and CDR2 LQKENI. Deletions cut 1 base from V and 7 bases from J, with 16 bases between. The CDR3 covers 15 residues.

This clone appeared a single time. The rearrangement joins TRBV5-6 to TRBJ1-2; 8 bases agree with TRBD1. The V gene's germline CDR1 is SGHDT and CDR2 YYEEEE. The CDR3 has 14 residues. With 4 bases clipped from V and 4 bases from J, the junction kept 6 bases outside the gene matches. CDR3 region: CASSRTGGLYGYTF. The CDR3, as DNA: TGTGCCAGCAGCAGAACAGGGGGGCTCTATGGCTACACCTTC.

The chain links TRBV7-2 to TRBJ2-7; possibly TRBD2 for D (6 bases). V dropped 2 bases and J dropped 2 bases, with 13 bases sitting between them. This CDR3 is 15 amino acids long. CDR1 and CDR2 (germline): SGHTA, FQGNSA. The CDR3 loop is CASSLRRVGPYEQYF. The CDR3 bases are TGTGCCAGCAGCTTACGGAGGGTAGGACCCTACGAGCAGTACTTC.

The chain links TRBV7-6 to TRBJ2-7; 8 bases align to TRBD1. The CDR3 length is 15 residues. The junction had 8 bases not matched to a gene; V was cut back by 3 bases and J by 4 bases. Per germline, CDR1 SGHVS and CDR2 FNYEAQ. For the CDR3, the DNA is TGTGCCAGCAGCTTCCCCCCGGACAGGGCATACGAGCAGTACTTC. This encodes CASSFPPDRAYEQYF.

For the CDR3, the DNA is TGTGCCAGCAGTGGGGGAACGTTAGAGACCCAGTACTTC. Protein product: CASSGGTLETQYF. The chain links TRBV6-1 to TRBJ2-5; D is undetermined. Germline V gene sequence: CDR1 MNHNS, CDR2 SASEGT. The CDR3 extends over 13 amino acids. Between the trimmed V and J ends, which lost 4 bases and 4 bases, there was a span of 10 bases.

This sequence joins TRBV4-2 and TRBJ1-5, with D perhaps TRBD1 (6 bases). The germline V gene encodes CDR1 LGHNA and CDR2 YNFKEQ. V was clipped by 0 bases and J by 2 bases, with 20 bases between them. The CDR3 has 19 residues. CDR3 in amino acids: CASSQESGTTRSGNQPQHF. CDR3 coding DNA: TGTGCCAGCAGCCAAGAATCCGGGACAACTCGTTCGGGCAATCAGCCCCAGCATTTT.

V is TRBV12-3 or TRBV12-4 and J is TRBJ1-5; D is unresolved. V lost 4 bases, J lost 6 bases, and 4 bases lay in between. CDR3 length equals 11 residues. CDR3 nucleotide sequence: TGTGCCAGCAGTTACGGTCAGCCCCAGCATTTT. It translates to CASSYGQPQHF.

The V and J genes are TRBV10-3 and TRBJ2-3; 10 bases map to TRBD2. J gave up 4 bases and V 3 bases, and 7 bases lay outside the gene matches. From germline, CDR1 is ENHRY and CDR2 SYGVKD. The CDR3 covers 16 residues. CDR3 DNA: TGTGCCATCAGTGAATCTAGCGGGAGTAGGGCAGATACGCAGTATTTT. This gives the protein CAISESSGSRADTQYF.

The chain couples TRBV2 to TRBJ1-6; no clear D gene. CDR1 and CDR2 from the germline V gene are SNHLY and FYNNEI. This CDR3 has 16 residues. V was shortened by 7 bases and J by 0 bases, with 13 bases between the two germline ends. The CDR3 DNA sequence: TGTGCCAGCACCTCCGGAACGAGCTCCTATAATTCACCCCTCCACTTT. It translates to CASTSGTSSYNSPLHF.

This sequence joins TRBV3-1 (or the pseudogene TRBV3-2) and TRBJ1-2; no firm D call. With 1 base removed from V and 0 bases from J, the gap between germline ends came to 9 bases. This CDR3 contains 15 residues. In germline, CDR1 is LGHDT, CDR2 YNNKEL (reference sequence). Here the CDR3 reads CASSQGSVPNYGYTF. CDR3 DNA sequence: TGTGCCAGCAGCCAAGGCTCGGTTCCTAACTATGGCTACACCTTC.

The gene calls are TRBV9 and TRBJ1-2, with 7 bases lining up with TRBD1. The CDR3 length is 14 residues. Looked up from germline, CDR1 is SGDLS and CDR2 is YYNGEE. The V and J ends lost 0 bases and 5 bases, in that order; junction bases with no gene match: 4. CDR3 in amino acids: CASSVGQGLYGYTF. The CDR3 DNA follows: TGTGCCAGCAGCGTAGGACAGGGACTATATGGCTACACCTTC.

CDR3 protein: CASSPLVGYEQYF. For the CDR3, the DNA is TGTGCCAGCAGCCCTCTGGTTGGGTACGAGCAGTACTTC. The chain uses TRBV14 and TRBJ2-7; D not certain. This CDR3 is built from 13 residues. The ends were cut back, 4 bases at V and 4 bases at J, with 11 bases in the middle. CDR1 SGHDN and CDR2 FVKESK come from the germline V gene.

The chain joins TRBV30 to TRBJ1-2, with D uncertain. CDR3 length: 14 amino acids. Trimming removed 4 bases from V and 2 bases from J, with 14 bases in between. The germline CDR1 and CDR2 sequences are GTSNPN and SVGIG (reference sequence). The CDR3 DNA is TGTGCCTGGACTTGGCTCGATAAAAACTATGGCTACACCTTC. Protein product: CAWTWLDKNYGYTF.